This T cell receptor beta chain comes out of a study of blood T cell repertoires in COVID-19 (dated by TCRdb to the early 2020s). General notes on the study: The collaborator samples originated in the United States, Italy and Spain and spanned the acute and convalescent phases of COVID-19. The prospective study material was composed of cDNA or gDNA derived from T cells, B-cell-depleted T cells, or PBMCs. The dataset comprised deeply sampled blood TCRbeta repertoires from subjects exposed to, actively infected with, or recovered from COVID-19. The repertoires were made available in a free public database intended to serve as a resource for research on the immune response to SARS-CoV-2. Samples came from the ongoing ImmuneRACE study (first 160 participants) plus 1,254 subjects from 6 global collaborators. A de-identified subject ID, COVID-19 status, age in years and sex were almost always included in the sample metadata. Where available, HLA class I and class II types were taken from metadata supplied by the sample provider and were not determined by assay-based typing.

What the study reported, not specific to this receptor: The quantity of clinical and demographic metadata differed by source and by participant and was supplied without curation.

Each collaborating institution followed its own protocols to collect whole blood in K2EDTA tubes. Collaborator samples were shipped for TCRbeta analysis as frozen whole blood, isolated PBMCs, or DNA extracted from either sample type. Remarks on this clone: Its antigen is currently not known. Base qualities are missing; no much larger clone stands one base away.

TCRbeta CDR3 regions were amplified from genomic DNA using the immunoSEQ Assay, a bias-controlled multiplex PCR. Per the source publication's procedure: The number of nucleated cells in each sample was estimated from the amplification of reference gene primers within the assay. Sequence reads were collapsed and filtered to measure the absolute abundance of every unique TCRbeta CDR3 rearrangement. Productive Simpson clonality was computed per sample as the square root of Simpson's diversity index over productive rearrangements. The source is immuneACCESS, and TCRdb retained only in-frame sequences with V and J called. Part of the clones is not carried over; for the studies checked, unresolved V genes explain less than half of this, and the remainder is unexplained. From that table come the V and J calls and clone size; the DNA was used to work out D and trimming. In all, the sample holds 40,000 to 50,000 clones, and approximately 90% of those were seen once. Of the sample, 4.8% is held by the ten largest clones.

The source is a human donor in a cohort sampled during active COVID-19. Sequenced: peripheral blood.

The encoded CDR3 is CASSPRTGLTYEQYF. In nucleotides, the sequence is TGCGCCAGCAGCCCCCGGACAGGGTTGACCTACGAGCAGTACTTC. The chain is assembled from TRBV5-1 and TRBJ2-7; a stretch of 8 junction bases matches TRBD1. Reading from cysteine to phenylalanine, the CDR3 counts 15 amino acids. Kept here is only the CDR3 DNA, which spans 45 bases and is read in frame from base 1. From V the trimming removes 4 bases and from J it removes 2 bases, while the gene matches leave 8 bases of the junction unaccounted for. Reading the germline V gene gives CDR1 SGHRS and CDR2 YFSETQ. With the portions outside the CDR3 filled from the reference TRBV5-1 and TRBJ2-7 genes, the complete variable region becomes KAGVTQTPRYLIKTRGQQVTLSCSPISGHRSVSWYQQTPGQGLQFLFEYFSETQRNKGNFPGRFSGRQFSNSRSEMNVSTLELGDSALYLCASSPRTGLTYEQYFGPGTRLTVT.